The 20 T cell receptor beta chains listed next were all sequenced from one sample in a study of blood T cell repertoires in COVID-19 (dated by TCRdb to about 2020). Libraries were built with the immunoSEQ multiplex PCR assay. TCRdb holds this immuneACCESS table with in-frame rearrangements only. Some clones are missing; in checked studies, unresolved V genes explain under half, and the rest has no known cause. Counted in this sample were approximately 200,000 clones; around 83% of them appeared once. Approximately 1.2% of the sample belongs to the ten largest clones. Sequenced sample: PBMCs or T cells enriched from blood (not recorded which). All receptors derive from a woman aged 40 to 50 with acute COVID-19.

The J gene is TRBJ2-1, the V gene TRBV11-2, with TRBD2 identical over 11 bases. CDR1 and CDR2 (germline): SGHAT, FQNNGV. V shed 4 bases, J shed 1 base, and the junction held 3 bases outside the gene matches. This CDR3 has 16 residues. This CDR3 reads CASSYPSGGSYNEQFF. The CDR3 nucleotides read TGTGCCAGCAGCTATCCTAGCGGGGGGTCCTACAATGAGCAGTTCTTC.

This chain links TRBV30 with TRBJ1-6; 7 nucleotides agree with TRBD1. Germline V gives CDR1 GTSNPN, CDR2 SVGIG (reference sequence). Unmatched junction bases numbered 6, after V lost 6 bases and J lost 7 bases. The CDR3 is 13 residues long. DNA for the CDR3: TGTGCCTGTGCGACAGGGTGGAATTCACCCCTCCACTTT. It codes for CACATGWNSPLHF.

The chain joins TRBV18 to TRBJ2-7; TRBD1 matches 9 bases. The V gene's germline CDR1 is KGHSH and CDR2 LQKENI. The CDR3 covers 14 residues. V lost 5 bases and J lost 2; bases outside the gene matches: 4. The CDR3 sequence is CASSEDRGPYEQYF. CDR3 DNA sequence: TGTGCCAGCTCAGAGGACAGGGGCCCCTACGAGCAGTACTTC.

The chain has TRBV18 and TRBJ1-4, with D uncertain. The germline V and J ends were trimmed by 0 bases and 4 bases, with 18 bases remaining between them. CDR1 is KGHSH, CDR2 LQKENI, per germline. This CDR3 is 18 amino acids long. The CDR3 nucleotides read TGTGCCAGCTCACCACCGATGCGGGGTATAGGGAATAATGAAAAACTGTTTTTT. Translating gives CASSPPMRGIGNNEKLFF. Drawing the rest from reference TRBV18 and TRBJ1-4, the complete variable domain is NAGVMQNPRHLVRRRGQEARLRCSPMKGHSHVYWYRQLPEEGLKFMVYLQKENIIDESGMPKERFSAEFPKEGPSILRIQQVVRGDSAAYFCASSPPMRGIGNNEKLFFGSGTQLSVL.

The V gene is TRBV20-1, the J gene TRBJ2-7; TRBD2 matches at 8 bases. The germline V gene has CDR1 DFQATT and CDR2 SNEGSKA (reference sequence). V lost 6 bases and J lost 0; bases outside the gene matches: 7. The CDR3 covers 14 residues. In DNA form, the CDR3 reads TGCAGTGCCAGTTTAGCGGGACCCTCCTACGAGCAGTACTTC. Amino acids: CSASLAGPSYEQYF.

The chain uses TRBV18 and TRBJ1-4; D perhaps matches TRBD1 (5 bases). Looked up from germline, CDR1 is KGHSH and CDR2 is LQKENI. With 6 bases removed from V and 5 bases from J, the gap between germline ends came to 13 bases. The CDR3 has 14 residues. CDR3 sequence (DNA): TGTGCCAGCTCCCCGGGGGGAGAGAATGAAAAACTGTTTTTT. Its translation is CASSPGGENEKLFF.

The chain employs TRBV5-4 and TRBJ1-1; a possible D gene is TRBD1 (5 bases). V was cut by 0 bases and J by 1 base, with 13 bases left in between. CDR3 length: 16 residues. Germline V gives CDR1 SGHNT, CDR2 YYREEE (reference sequence). The DNA for the CDR3 is TGTGCCAGCAGCTTGGGGGCCGGGGGTCAGAACACTGAAGCTTTCTTT. This encodes CASSLGAGGQNTEAFF. The complete variable domain, with remaining parts taken from reference TRBV5-4 and TRBJ1-1, reads ETGVTQSPTHLIKTRGQQVTLRCSSQSGHNTVSWYQQALGQGPQFIFQYYREEENGRGNFPPRFSGLQFPNYSSELNVNALELDDSALYLCASSLGAGGQNTEAFFGQGTRLTVV.

The CDR3, as DNA: TGTGCCAGCAGCGTGGACAGGTACACTGAAGCTTTCTTT. Translation: CASSVDRYTEAFF. V gene TRBV7-9 combines with J gene TRBJ1-1, with 7 bases that match TRBD1. J gave up 3 bases and V 5 bases, and 3 bases lay outside the gene matches. Germline assignment: CDR1 SEHNR and CDR2 FQNEAQ (reference sequence). The CDR3 runs 13 residues.

V usage is TRBV27 and J usage is TRBJ1-1; tentative D call: TRBD1 (6 bases). Germline CDR1 MNHEY, CDR2 SMNVEV (reference sequence). V was clipped by 6 bases and J by 1 base, with 15 bases between them. The CDR3 consists of 15 residues. The CDR3 DNA follows: TGTGCCAGCAGCCCGAAGACAGGAGAGAACACTGAAGCTTTCTTT. Its translation: CASSPKTGENTEAFF.

This clone has more than one count but fewer than ten. This rearrangement joins TRBV5-1 to TRBJ1-2, with 9 bases lining up with TRBD1. This CDR3 is built from 13 residues. V trimming: 4 bases; J trimming: 7 bases; junction bases outside the gene matches: 5. Germline loops: CDR1 SGHRS, CDR2 YFSETQ. DNA for the CDR3: TGCGCCAGCAGCCCGGGACAGGGCGGTGGCTACACCTTC. This codes for CASSPGQGGGYTF.

V gene TRBV5-1 combines with J gene TRBJ2-3, with D uncertain. V dropped 0 bases and J dropped 2 bases, with 10 bases sitting between them. CDR1 and CDR2 from the germline V gene are SGHRS and YFSETQ. This CDR3 region has 15 residues. In DNA form, the CDR3 reads TGCGCCAGCAGCTTGGCCGGCAGGTTCACAGATACGCAGTATTTT. It specifies CASSLAGRFTDTQYF.

The chain uses TRBV7-2 and TRBJ1-1, with D uncertain. This CDR3 contains 13 residues. The V gene lost 7 bases and the J gene lost 0 bases, with 9 bases spanning the gap. CDR1 and CDR2 (germline): SGHTA, FQGNSA. The CDR3 is CASKNRMNTEAFF. The CDR3 bases are TGTGCCAGCAAAAACAGAATGAACACTGAAGCTTTCTTT.

The CDR3 nucleotides are TGTGCCAGCAGCGATAGGGCAGGGGACTCCTACGAGCAGTACTTC. This sequence encodes CASSDRAGDSYEQYF. The V and J genes are TRBV9 and TRBJ2-7; TRBD1 might be the D (6 bases). Germline assignment: CDR1 SGDLS and CDR2 YYNGEE. V was shortened by 3 bases and J by 0 bases, with 13 bases between the two germline ends. This CDR3 has 15 residues.

V usage is TRBV7-2 and J usage is TRBJ1-6, with D possibly being TRBD1 (5 bases). Germline CDR1 and CDR2: SGHTA and FQGNSA. The CDR3 extends over 16 amino acids. Deletions cut 0 bases from V and 6 bases from J, with 12 bases between. The CDR3 coding sequence is TGTGCCAGCAGCTTAGCGCCCCCCGGGGGTAATTCACCCCTCCACTTT. This gives the protein CASSLAPPGGNSPLHF.

This chain connects TRBV6-2 or TRBV6-3 to TRBJ1-2; D is uncertain. The V end was cut by 0 bases, the J end by 5 bases, with 4 bases between. This CDR3 has 12 residues. Germline V lookup: CDR1 MNHEY, CDR2 SVGEGT. CDR3 sequence reads: CASSYSQYGYTF. The CDR3, as DNA: TGTGCCAGCAGTTACTCCCAGTATGGCTACACCTTC.

The DNA of the CDR3 is TGTGCCTCCCGCCCGGCAGGTAGCTATGGCTACACCTTC. Translated, it gives CASRPAGSYGYTF. The genes are TRBV25-1 and TRBJ1-2; D is unclear. Germline V lookup: CDR1 MGHDK, CDR2 SYGVNS. V was pared by 11 bases and J by 4 bases, with 17 bases between. This CDR3 region has 13 residues.

The rearrangement joins TRBV7-2 to TRBJ1-3; 7 nucleotides agree with TRBD1. The length of the CDR3 is 19 residues. Germline trimming cut 3 bases from V and 4 bases from J; bases unmatched to any gene: 18. Germline V CDR1 and CDR2: SGHTA, FQGNSA. The CDR3 nucleotides are TGTGCCAGCAGCTTGGGGCGGTGGAAAGGGACAGAGAAAGGAAACACCATATATTTT. As protein: CASSLGRWKGTEKGNTIYF.

This chain connects TRBV4-2 to TRBJ1-6; D gene uncertain. Germline CDR1 and CDR2: LGHNA and YNFKEQ. The V gene lost 0 bases and the J gene lost 0 bases, with 18 bases spanning the gap. The CDR3 loop spans 20 amino acids. CDR3 loop: CASSQEPETGLSSYNSPLHF. CDR3 bases: TGTGCCAGCAGCCAAGAGCCTGAGACGGGGTTAAGCTCCTATAATTCACCCCTCCACTTT.

The chain is built from TRBV11-2 and TRBJ2-1, with 13 bases identical to TRBD2. The CDR3 consists of 16 residues. V was clipped by 5 bases and J by 10 bases; unmatched bases: 11. Per germline, CDR1 SGHAT and CDR2 FQNNGV. This CDR3 is CASSRNQLAGGREQFF. The DNA of the CDR3 is TGTGCCAGCAGCCGAAATCAACTAGCGGGGGGGCGCGAGCAGTTCTTC.

This CDR3 is CASSFSGGAGNEQFF. In DNA, the CDR3 is TGTGCCAGCAGCTTTAGCGGGGGGGCCGGGAATGAGCAGTTCTTC. The genes are TRBV7-2 and TRBJ2-1, with 11 bases identical to TRBD2. The length of the CDR3 is 15 residues. The V gene end was trimmed by 3 bases and the J gene end by 7 bases; junction bases not matched to a gene: 5. Germline V gene sequence: CDR1 SGHTA, CDR2 FQGNSA.